Here is one T cell receptor (beta chain) with its context. CDR1 is MDHEN, CDR2 SYDVKM, per germline. This CDR3 comprises 17 residues. Trimming pared 5 bases from V and 3 bases from J, leaving 17 bases between. This entry comes from a study of early T cells in non-severe SARS-CoV-2 infection. Each CDR3 protein gets one entry after TCRdb re-called the 5' RACE reads with MiXCR. This table holds approximately 73,000 distinct CDR3 sequences, over 10% found once. This rearrangement joins TRBV28 to TRBJ1-6; D is perhaps TRBD1 (6 bases). The sequencing sample was made of whole blood. The clonotype originates from an adult who was a healthcare worker with PCR-confirmed SARS-CoV-2 infection or an uninfected control (not recorded which). CDR3 loop: CASSVRQETFYNSPLHF. DNA for the CDR3: TGTGCCAGCAGTGTCCGACAGGAAACTTTCTATAATTCACCCCTCCACTTT.